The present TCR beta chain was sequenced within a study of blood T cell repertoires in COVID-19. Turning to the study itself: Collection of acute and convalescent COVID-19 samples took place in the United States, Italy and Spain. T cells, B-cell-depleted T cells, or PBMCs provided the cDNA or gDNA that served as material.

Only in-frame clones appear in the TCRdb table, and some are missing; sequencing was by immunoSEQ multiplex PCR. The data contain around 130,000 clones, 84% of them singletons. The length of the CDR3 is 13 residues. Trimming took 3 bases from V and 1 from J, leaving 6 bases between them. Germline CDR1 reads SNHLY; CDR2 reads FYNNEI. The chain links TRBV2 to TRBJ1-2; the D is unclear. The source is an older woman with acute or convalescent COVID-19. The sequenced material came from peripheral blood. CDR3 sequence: CASSEANNYGYTF. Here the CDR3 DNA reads TGTGCCAGCAGTGAGGCAAATAACTATGGCTACACCTTC.